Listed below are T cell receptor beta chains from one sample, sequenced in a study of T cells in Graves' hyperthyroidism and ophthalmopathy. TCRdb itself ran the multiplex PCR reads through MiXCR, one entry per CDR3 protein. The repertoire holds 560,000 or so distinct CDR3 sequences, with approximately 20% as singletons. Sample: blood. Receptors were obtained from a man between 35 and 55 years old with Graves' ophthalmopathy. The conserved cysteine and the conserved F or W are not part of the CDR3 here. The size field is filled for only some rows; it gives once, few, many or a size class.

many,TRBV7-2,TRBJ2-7,ASSLDDAYEQY
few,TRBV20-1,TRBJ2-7,SAQRGFQNEQY
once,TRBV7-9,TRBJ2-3,ASSLTSGGGDTQY
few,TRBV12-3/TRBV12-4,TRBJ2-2,ASSLGTGSTGELF
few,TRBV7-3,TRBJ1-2,ASSDIEGYGYT
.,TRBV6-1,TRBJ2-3,ASSPMLLEDTQY
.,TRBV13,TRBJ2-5,ASSSGLAGVSETQY
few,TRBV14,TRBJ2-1,ASSHLGGEQF
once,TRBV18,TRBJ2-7,ASSATGIAEQY
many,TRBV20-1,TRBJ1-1,SAGGQGNTEAF
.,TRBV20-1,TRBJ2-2,SARDPGNTGELF
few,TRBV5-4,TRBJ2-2,ASSRTGTAENTGELF
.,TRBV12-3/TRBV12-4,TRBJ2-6,ASSLGLTPGANVLT
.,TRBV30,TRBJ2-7,AWSSPAQHITSYEQY
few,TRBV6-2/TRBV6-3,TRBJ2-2,ASAGGIRTGELF
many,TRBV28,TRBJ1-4,ASGTAATNEKLF
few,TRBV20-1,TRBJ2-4,SVLAYGSKNIQY
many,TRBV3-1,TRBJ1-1,ASSRSGMSGREAF
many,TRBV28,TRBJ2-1,ASSEGGPTYNEQF
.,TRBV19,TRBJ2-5,ASSIGGQGAETQY
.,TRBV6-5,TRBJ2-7,ASSYAGWQY
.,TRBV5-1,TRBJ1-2,ASREDWKGAFSGYT
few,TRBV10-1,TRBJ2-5,ASSDARGGGIQETQY
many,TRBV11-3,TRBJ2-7,ASSLDWGNEQY
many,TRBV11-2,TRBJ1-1,ASTFPRGTEAF
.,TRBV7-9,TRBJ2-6,ASSFIRISGANVLT
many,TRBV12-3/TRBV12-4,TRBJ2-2,ASSLDRPGELF
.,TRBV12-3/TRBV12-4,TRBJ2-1,ASSDSASGNSYNEQF
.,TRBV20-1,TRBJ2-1,SARSRRSSYNEQF
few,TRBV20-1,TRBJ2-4,SARVLTSGRAAKNIQY
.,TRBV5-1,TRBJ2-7,ASSLPTEAGEQY
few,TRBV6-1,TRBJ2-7,ASRSHRGTKSYEQY
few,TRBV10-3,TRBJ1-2,AISGGLGIYGYT
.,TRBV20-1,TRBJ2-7,SASPPTFSSGRGLEGEQY
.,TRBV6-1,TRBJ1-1,ASSESEQRNTEAF
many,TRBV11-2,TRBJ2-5,ASSLASGSRETQY
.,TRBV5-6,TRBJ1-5,ASSHGQGYSNQPQH
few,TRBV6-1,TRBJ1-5,ASSQGWRNQPQH
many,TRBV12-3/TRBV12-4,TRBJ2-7,ASSLIGGNEQY
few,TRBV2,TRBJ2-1,ASSPQGVPYNEQF
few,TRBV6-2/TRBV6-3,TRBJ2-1,ASSWSPLAGGDYNEQF
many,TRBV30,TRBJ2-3,AWSAMGRGADTQY
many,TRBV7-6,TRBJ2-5,ASSSGGPETQY
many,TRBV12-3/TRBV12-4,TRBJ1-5,ASKTDNQPQH
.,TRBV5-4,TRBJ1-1,ASRSSTREGTEAF
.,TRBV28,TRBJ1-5,ASSLARGDSPQH
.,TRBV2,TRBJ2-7,ASSEAQETYEQY
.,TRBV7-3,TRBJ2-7,ASSLSGRVSDEQY
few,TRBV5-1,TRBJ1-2,ASSLASRQGEGYT
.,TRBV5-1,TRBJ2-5,ASSLGQGSWY
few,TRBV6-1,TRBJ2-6,ASRQISGANVLT
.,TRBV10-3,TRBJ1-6,AISVRDSPLH
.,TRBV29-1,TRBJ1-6,SVEKVGLSPLH
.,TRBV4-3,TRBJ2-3,ASSPRQGNIDTQY